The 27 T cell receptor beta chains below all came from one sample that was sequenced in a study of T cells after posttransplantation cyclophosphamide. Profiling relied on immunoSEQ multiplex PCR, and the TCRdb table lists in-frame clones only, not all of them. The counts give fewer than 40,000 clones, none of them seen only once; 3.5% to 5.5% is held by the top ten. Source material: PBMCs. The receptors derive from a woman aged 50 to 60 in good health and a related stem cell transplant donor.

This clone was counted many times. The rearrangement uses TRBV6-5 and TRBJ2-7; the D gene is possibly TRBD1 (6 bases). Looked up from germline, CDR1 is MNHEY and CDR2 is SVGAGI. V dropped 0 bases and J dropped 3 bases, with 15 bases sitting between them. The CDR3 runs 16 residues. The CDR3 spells CASSYSTRGRGYEQYF. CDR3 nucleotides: TGTGCCAGCAGTTACTCGACGCGTGGCAGGGGCTACGAGCAGTACTTC.

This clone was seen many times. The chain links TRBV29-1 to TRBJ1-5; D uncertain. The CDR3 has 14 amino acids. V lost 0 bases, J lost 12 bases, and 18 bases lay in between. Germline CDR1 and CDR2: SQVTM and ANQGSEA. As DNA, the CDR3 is TGCAGCGTTGAAGATCCCAGCGCACTTAATGGCCAGCATTTT. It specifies CSVEDPSALNGQHF.

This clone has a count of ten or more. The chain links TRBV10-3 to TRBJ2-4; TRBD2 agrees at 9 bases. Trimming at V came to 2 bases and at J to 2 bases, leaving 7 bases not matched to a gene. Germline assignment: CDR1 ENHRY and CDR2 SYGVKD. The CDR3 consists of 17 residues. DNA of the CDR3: TGTGCCATCAGTGAGAGGTCGGCGGGGGGGCCCAAAAACATTCAGTACTTC. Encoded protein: CAISERSAGGPKNIQYF.

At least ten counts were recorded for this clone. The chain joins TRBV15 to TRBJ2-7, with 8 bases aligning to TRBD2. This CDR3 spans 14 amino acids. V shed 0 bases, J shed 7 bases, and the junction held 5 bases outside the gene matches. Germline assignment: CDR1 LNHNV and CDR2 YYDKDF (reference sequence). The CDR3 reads CATSREAGGGEQYF. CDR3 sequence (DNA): TGTGCCACCAGCAGAGAGGCGGGCGGGGGGGAGCAGTACTTC. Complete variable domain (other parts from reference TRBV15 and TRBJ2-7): DAMVIQNPRYQVTQFGKPVTLSCSQTLNHNVMYWYQQKSSQAPKLLFHYYDKDFNNEADTPDNFQSRRPNTSFCFLDIRSPGLGDTAMYLCATSREAGGGEQYFGPGTRLTVT.

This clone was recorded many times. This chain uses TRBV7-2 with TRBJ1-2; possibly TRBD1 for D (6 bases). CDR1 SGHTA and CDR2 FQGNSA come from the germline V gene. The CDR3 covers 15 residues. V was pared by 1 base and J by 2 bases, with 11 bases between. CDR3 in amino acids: CASSLVIGGNYGYTF. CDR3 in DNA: TGTGCCAGCAGCTTAGTCATTGGGGGCAACTATGGCTACACCTTC.

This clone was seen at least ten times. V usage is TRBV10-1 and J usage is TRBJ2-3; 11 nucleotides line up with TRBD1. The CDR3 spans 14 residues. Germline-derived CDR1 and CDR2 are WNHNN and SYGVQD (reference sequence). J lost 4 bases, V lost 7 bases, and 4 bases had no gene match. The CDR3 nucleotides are TGCGCCAGCAAACCGGGACAGGGGGCAGATACGCAGTATTTT. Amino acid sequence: CASKPGQGADTQYF.

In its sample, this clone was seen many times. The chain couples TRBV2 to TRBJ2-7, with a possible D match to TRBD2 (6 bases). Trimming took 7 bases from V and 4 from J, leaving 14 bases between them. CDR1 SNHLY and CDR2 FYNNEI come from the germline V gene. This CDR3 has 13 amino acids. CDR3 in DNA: TGTGCCAGCACCGAGGACTACTCGTACGAGCAGTACTTC. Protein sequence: CASTEDYSYEQYF.

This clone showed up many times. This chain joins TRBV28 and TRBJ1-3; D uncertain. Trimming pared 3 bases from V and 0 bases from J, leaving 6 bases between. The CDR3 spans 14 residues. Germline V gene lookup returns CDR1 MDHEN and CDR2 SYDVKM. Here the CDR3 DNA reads TGTGCCAGCAGTTTCGGGAACTCTGGAAACACCATATATTTT. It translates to CASSFGNSGNTIYF.

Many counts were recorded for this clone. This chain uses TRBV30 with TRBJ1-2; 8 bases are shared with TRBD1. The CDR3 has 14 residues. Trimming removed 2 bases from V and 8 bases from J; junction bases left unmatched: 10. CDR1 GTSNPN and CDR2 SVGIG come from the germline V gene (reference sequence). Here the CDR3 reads CAWSSGQGLLGYTF. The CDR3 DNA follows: TGTGCCTGGAGTTCTGGACAGGGTCTCCTAGGCTACACCTTC.

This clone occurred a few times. CDR3 sequence reads: CASGSDRGPRNEQFF. CDR3 bases: TGTGCCAGCGGCTCCGACAGGGGGCCGCGCAATGAGCAGTTCTTC. The chain carries TRBV5-6 and TRBJ2-1; 10 nucleotides line up with TRBD1. The V and J ends lost 7 bases and 6 bases, in that order; junction bases with no gene match: 10. Per germline, CDR1 SGHDT and CDR2 YYEEEE. The CDR3 is 15 amino acids.

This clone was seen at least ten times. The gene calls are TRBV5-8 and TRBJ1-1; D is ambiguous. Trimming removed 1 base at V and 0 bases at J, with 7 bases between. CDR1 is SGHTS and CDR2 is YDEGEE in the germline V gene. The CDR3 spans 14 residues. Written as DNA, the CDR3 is TGTGCCAGCAGCTTGTTAAACATGAACACTGAAGCTTTCTTT. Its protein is CASSLLNMNTEAFF.

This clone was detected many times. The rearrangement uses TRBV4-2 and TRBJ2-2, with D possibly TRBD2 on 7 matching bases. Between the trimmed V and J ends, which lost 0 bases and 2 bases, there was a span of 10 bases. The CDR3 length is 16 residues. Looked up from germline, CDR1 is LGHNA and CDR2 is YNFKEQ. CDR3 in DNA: TGTGCCAGCAGCCAAGAAGGGGGGGCCAACACCGGGGAGCTGTTTTTT. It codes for CASSQEGGANTGELFF.

The CDR3 region has the DNA TGTGCCAGCTCGCCGGGACAGTACAATGAGCAGTTCTTC. This codes for CASSPGQYNEQFF. The chain is built from TRBV18 and TRBJ2-1, with 7 positions matching TRBD1. This CDR3 has 13 residues. CDR1 is KGHSH and CDR2 is LQKENI in the germline V gene. The ends lost 6 bases at V and 4 bases at J; junction bases unmatched: 3.

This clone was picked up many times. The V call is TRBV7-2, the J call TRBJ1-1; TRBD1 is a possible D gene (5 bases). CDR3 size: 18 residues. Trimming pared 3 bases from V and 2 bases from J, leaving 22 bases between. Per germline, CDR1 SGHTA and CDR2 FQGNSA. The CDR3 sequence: CASSFGGGLRPGNTEAFF. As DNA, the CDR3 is TGTGCCAGCAGCTTCGGGGGTGGGCTGAGACCCGGAAACACTGAAGCTTTCTTT.

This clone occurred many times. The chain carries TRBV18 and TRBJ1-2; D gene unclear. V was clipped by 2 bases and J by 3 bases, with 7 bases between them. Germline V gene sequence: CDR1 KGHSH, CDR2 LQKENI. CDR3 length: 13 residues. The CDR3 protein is CASSPSPDYGYTF. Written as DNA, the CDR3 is TGTGCCAGCTCACCAAGTCCGGACTATGGCTACACCTTC.

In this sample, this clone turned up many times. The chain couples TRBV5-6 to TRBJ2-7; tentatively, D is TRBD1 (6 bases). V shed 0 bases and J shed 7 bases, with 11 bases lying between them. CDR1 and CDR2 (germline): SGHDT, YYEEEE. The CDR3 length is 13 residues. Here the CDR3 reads CASSLGQAREQYF. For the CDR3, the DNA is TGTGCCAGCAGCTTGGGACAGGCCAGGGAGCAGTACTTC.

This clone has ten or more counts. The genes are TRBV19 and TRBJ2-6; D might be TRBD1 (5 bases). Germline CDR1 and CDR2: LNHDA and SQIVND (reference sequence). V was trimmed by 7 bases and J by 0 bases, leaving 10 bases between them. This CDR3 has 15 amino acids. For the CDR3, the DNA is TGTGCCAGTACCCCAGGACACTCTGGGGCCAACGTCCTGACTTTC. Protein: CASTPGHSGANVLTF.

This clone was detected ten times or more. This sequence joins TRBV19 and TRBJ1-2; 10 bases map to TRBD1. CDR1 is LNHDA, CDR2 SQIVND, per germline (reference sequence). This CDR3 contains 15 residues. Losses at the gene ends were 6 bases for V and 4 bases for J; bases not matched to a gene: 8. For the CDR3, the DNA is TGTGCCAGTAGCTCCCGGGACAGGGGCATCTATGGCTACACCTTC. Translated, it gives CASSSRDRGIYGYTF.

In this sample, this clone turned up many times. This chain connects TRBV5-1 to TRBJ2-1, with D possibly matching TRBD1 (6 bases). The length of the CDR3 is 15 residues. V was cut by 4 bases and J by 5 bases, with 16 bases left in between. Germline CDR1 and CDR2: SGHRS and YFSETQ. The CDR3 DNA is TGCGCCAGCAGCCCATATCCAGGGGCGGACAATGAGCAGTTCTTC. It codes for CASSPYPGADNEQFF.

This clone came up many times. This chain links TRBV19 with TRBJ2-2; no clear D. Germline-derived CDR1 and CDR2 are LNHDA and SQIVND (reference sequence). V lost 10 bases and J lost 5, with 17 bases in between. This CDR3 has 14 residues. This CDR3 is CATTKGDRTGELFF. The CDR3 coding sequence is TGTGCCACCACAAAAGGAGATAGGACCGGGGAGCTGTTTTTT.

The CDR3, as DNA: TGTGCCAGCAGCAAGCGTCGGGGGAGCTCCTACGAGCAGTACTTC. Its translation is CASSKRRGSSYEQYF. The chain combines TRBV21-1 with TRBJ2-7; TRBD2 is the table's D call, not checked against the DNA. TRBV21-1 is a recognized pseudogene. CDR3 length: 15 residues.

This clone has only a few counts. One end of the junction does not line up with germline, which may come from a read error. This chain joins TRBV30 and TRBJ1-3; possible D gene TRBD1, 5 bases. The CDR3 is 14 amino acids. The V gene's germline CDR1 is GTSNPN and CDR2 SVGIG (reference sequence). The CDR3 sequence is CAWSYGTGGNAIYF. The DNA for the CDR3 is TGTGCCTGGAGTTATGGGACGGGAGGAAACGCCATATATTTT.

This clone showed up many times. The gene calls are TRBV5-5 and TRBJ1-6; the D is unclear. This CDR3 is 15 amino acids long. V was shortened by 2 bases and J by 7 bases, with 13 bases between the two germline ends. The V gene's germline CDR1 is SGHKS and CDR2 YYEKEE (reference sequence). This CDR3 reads CASSLSDGRNSPLHF. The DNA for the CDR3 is TGTGCCAGCAGCTTATCCGACGGGAGAAATTCACCCCTCCACTTT.

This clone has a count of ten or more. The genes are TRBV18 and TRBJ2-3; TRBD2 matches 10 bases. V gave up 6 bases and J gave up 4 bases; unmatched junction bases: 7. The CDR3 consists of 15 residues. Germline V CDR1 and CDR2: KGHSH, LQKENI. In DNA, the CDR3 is TGTGCCAGCTCGTCCCGGACTAGCGGCGCAGATACGCAGTATTTT. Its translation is CASSSRTSGADTQYF.

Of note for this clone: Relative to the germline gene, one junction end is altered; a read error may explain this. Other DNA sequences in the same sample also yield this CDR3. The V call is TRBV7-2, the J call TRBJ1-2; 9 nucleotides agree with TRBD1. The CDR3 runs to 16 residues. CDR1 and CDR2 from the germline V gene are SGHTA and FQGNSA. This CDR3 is CASSLAPSLTGGGYTF. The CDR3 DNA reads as TGCGCCAGCAGCTTAGCCCCCTCCCTGACAGGGGGAGGCTACACCTTC. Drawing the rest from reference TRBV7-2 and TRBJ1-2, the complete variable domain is GAGVSQSPSNKVTEKGKDVELRCDPISGHTALYWYRQSLGQGLEFLIYFQGNSAPDKSGLPSDRFSAERTGGSVSTLTIQRTQQEDSAVYLCASSLAPSLTGGGYTFGSGTRLTVV.

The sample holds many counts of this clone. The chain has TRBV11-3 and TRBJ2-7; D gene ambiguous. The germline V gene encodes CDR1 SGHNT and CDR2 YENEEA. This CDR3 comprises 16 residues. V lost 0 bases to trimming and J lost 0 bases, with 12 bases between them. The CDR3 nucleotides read TGTGCCAGCAGCTTAGATCAGGCCCCGAGCTCCTACGAGCAGTACTTC. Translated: CASSLDQAPSSYEQYF.

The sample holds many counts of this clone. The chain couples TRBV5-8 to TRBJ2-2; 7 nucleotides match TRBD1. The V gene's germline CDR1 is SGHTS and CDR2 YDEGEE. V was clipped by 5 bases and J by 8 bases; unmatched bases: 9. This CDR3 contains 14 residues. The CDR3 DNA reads TGTGCCAGCAGAACTGACAGGGTCCCAGGGGAGCTGTTTTTT. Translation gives CASRTDRVPGELFF. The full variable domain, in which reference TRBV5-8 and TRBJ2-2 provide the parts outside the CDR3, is EAGVTQSPTHLIKTRGQQATLRCSPISGHTSVYWYQQALGLGLQFLLWYDEGEERNRGNFPPRFSGRQFPNYSSELNVNALELEDSALYLCASRTDRVPGELFFGEGSRLTVL.